The T cell receptor (beta chain) under discussion was sequenced for a study of cytomegalovirus exposure and HLA in healthy donors. Looking at the study overall: T cells numbering about 180 million yielded around 120 million unique TCR beta sequences in an earlier analysis. Study findings and constraints: As immune exposure information, only CMV serostatus was available.

Whereas donors were nominally healthy upon sampling, unrecorded immune exposures were probable. Concerning this clone itself: Its antigen is unidentified.

Trimming cost V 4 bases and J 2 bases; bases outside gene matches: 10. Looked up from germline, CDR1 is SGHDT and CDR2 is YYEEEE. CDR3 length: 18 residues. This PCR relied on a set of 60 Vbeta primers and 13 Jbeta primers. TCRdb's copy holds only in-frame clones and misses some; the assay was immunoSEQ multiplex PCR. The data contain approximately 160,000 clones, about 64% of them singletons. V usage is TRBV5-6 and J usage is TRBJ1-4; 11 nucleotides agree with TRBD1. Sequencing was carried out using PBMCs. The clonotype was recovered from a woman in her twenties or thirties in good health and CMV-seropositive. CDR3 loop: CASSGDRGVFVTNEKLFF. CDR3 nucleotides: TGTGCCAGCAGCGGGGACAGGGGGGTCTTCGTTACTAATGAAAAACTGTTTTTT.